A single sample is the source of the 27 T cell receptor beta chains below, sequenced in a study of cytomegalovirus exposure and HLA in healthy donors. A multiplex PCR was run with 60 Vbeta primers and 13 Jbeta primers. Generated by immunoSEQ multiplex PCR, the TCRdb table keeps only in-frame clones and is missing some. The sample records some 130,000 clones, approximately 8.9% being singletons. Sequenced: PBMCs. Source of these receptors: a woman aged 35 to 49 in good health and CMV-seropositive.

CDR3 nucleotide sequence: TGTGCCAGCAGTTACACGTCAGGGAAATACGAGCAGTACTTC. Amino acid sequence: CASSYTSGKYEQYF. This chain connects TRBV6-5 to TRBJ2-7; possible D gene TRBD1, 5 bases. V gave up 2 bases and J gave up 4 bases, with 12 bases separating them. Per germline, CDR1 MNHEY and CDR2 SVGAGI. The CDR3 totals 14 residues.

CDR3 in DNA: TGTGCCAGCAGCCCGACGGGGGACAGGGGCTACGAGCAGTACTTC. Protein: CASSPTGDRGYEQYF. This chain joins TRBV7-2 and TRBJ2-7; 10 bases are a match to TRBD1. Germline trimming cut 5 bases from V and 3 bases from J; bases unmatched to any gene: 7. Germline V CDR1 and CDR2: SGHTA, FQGNSA. The CDR3 is 15 amino acids.

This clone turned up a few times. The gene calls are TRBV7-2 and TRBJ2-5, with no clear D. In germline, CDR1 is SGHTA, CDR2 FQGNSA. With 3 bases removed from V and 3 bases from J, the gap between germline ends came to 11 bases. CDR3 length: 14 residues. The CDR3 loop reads CASSFSTAEETQYF. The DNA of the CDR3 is TGTGCCAGCAGCTTTAGTACCGCGGAAGAGACCCAGTACTTC.

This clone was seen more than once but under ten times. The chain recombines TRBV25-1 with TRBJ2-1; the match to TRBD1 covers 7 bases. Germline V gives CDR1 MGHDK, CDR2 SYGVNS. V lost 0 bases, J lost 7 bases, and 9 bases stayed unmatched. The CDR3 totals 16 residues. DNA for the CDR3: TGTGCCAGCAGTGAATACGGCGGCAGGGGGTGGAATGAGCAGTTCTTC. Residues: CASSEYGGRGWNEQFF.

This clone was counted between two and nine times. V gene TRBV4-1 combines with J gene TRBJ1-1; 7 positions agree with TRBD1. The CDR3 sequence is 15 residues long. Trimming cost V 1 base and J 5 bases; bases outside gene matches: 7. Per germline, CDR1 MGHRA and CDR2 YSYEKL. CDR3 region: CASSQGARDRTEAFF. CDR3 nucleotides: TGCGCCAGCAGCCAAGGTGCTAGGGACAGAACTGAAGCTTTCTTT.

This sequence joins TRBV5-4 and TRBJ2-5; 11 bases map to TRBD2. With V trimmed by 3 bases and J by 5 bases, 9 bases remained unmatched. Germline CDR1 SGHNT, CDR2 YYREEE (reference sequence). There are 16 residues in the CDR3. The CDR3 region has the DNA TGTGCCAGCAGCTCCGCCGATGGACTAGCGGGCGAGACCCAGTACTTC. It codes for CASSSADGLAGETQYF.

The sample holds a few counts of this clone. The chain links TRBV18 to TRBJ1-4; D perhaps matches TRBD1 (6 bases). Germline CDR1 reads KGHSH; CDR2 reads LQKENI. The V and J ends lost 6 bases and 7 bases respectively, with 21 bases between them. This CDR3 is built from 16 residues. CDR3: CASSAQGQGSGEKLFF. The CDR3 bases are TGTGCCAGCTCTGCCCAAGGGCAGGGGAGTGGTGAAAAACTGTTTTTT. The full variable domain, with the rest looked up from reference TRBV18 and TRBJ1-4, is NAGVMQNPRHLVRRRGQEARLRCSPMKGHSHVYWYRQLPEEGLKFMVYLQKENIIDESGMPKERFSAEFPKEGPSILRIQQVVRGDSAAYFCASSAQGQGSGEKLFFGSGTQLSVL.

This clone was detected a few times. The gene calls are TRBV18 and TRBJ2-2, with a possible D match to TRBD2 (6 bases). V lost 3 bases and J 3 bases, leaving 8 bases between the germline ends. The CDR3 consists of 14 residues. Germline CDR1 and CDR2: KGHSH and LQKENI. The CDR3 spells CASSPGLDTGELFF. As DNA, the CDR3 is TGTGCCAGCTCACCGGGACTGGACACCGGGGAGCTGTTTTTT.

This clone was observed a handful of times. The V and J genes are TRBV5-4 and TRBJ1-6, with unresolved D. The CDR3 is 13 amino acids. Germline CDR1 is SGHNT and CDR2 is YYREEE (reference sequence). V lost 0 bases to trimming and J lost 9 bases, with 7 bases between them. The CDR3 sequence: CASSLVGSSPLHF. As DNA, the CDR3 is TGTGCCAGCAGCTTGGTGGGGAGTTCACCCCTCCACTTT. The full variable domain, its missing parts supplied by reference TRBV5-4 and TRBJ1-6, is ETGVTQSPTHLIKTRGQQVTLRCSSQSGHNTVSWYQQALGQGPQFIFQYYREEENGRGNFPPRFSGLQFPNYSSELNVNALELDDSALYLCASSLVGSSPLHFGNGTRLTVT.

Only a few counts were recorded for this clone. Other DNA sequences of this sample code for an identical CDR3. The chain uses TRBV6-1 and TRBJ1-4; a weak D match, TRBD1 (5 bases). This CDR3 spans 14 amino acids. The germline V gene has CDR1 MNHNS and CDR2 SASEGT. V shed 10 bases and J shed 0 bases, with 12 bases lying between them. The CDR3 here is CATSRGATNEKLFF. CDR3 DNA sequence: TGTGCCACCTCTCGGGGGGCAACTAATGAAAAACTGTTTTTT.

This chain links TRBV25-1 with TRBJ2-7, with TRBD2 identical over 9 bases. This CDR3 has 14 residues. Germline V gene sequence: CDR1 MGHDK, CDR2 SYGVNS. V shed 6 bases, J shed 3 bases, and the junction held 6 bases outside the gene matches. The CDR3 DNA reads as TGTGCCAGCAGAATTGAGCGGGGGGACTACGAGCAGTACTTC. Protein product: CASRIERGDYEQYF.

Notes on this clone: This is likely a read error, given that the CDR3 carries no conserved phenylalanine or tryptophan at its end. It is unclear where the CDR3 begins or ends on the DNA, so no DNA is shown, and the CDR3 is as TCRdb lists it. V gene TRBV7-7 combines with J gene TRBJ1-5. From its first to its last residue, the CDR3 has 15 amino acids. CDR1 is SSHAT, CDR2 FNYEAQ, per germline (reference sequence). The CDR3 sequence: CASSLLRERDQPKHL.

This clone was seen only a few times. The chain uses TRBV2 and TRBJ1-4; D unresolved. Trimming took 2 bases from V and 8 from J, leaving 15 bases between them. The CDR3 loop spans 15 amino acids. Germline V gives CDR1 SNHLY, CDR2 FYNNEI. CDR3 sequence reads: CASSEYRGEGEKLFF. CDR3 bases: TGTGCCAGCAGTGAATACCGCGGTGAAGGCGAAAAACTGTTTTTT.

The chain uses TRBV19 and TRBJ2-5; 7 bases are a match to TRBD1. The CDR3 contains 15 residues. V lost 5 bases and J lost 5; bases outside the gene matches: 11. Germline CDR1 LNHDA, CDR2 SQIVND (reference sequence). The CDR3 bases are TGTGCCAGTAGTCCCCGACAGGGTCTTAAGGAGACCCAGTACTTC. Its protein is CASSPRQGLKETQYF. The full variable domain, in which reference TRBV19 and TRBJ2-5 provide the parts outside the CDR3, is DGGITQSPKYLFRKEGQNVTLSCEQNLNHDAMYWYRQDPGQGLRLIYYSQIVNDFQKGDIAEGYSVSREKKESFPLTVTSAQKNPTAFYLCASSPRQGLKETQYFGPGTRLLVL.

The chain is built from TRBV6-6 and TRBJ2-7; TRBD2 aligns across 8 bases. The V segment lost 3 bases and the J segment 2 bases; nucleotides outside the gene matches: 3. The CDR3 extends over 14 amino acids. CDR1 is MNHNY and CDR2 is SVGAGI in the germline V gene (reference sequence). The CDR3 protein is CASSYGGGTYEQYF. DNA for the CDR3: TGTGCCAGCAGTTATGGCGGGGGGACCTACGAGCAGTACTTC.

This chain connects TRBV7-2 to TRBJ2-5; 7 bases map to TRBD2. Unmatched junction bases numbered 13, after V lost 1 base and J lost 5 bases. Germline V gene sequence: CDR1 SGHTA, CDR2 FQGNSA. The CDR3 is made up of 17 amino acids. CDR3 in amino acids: CASSLGTGGGTAETQYF. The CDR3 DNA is TGTGCCAGCAGCTTAGGTACTGGCGGGGGAACCGCGGAGACCCAGTACTTC.

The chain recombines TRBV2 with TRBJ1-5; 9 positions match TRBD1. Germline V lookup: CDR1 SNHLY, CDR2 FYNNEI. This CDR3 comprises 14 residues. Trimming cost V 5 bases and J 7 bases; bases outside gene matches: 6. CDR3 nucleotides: TGTGCCAGCAGTTTACAGGGGGCCCGCCAGCCCCAGCATTTT. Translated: CASSLQGARQPQHF.

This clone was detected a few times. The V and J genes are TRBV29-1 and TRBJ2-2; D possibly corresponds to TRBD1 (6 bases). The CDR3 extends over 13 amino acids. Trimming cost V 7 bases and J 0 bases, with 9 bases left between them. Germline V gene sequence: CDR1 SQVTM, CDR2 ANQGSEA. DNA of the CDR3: TGCAGCGCCGAGGGGGCGAACACCGGGGAGCTGTTTTTT. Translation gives CSAEGANTGELFF.

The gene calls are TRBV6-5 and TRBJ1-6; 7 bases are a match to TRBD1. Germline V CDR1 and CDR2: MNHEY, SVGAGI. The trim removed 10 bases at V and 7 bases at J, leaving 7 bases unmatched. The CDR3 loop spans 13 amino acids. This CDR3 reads CATGQVTNSPLHF. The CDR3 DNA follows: TGTGCCACCGGACAGGTCACCAATTCACCCCTCCACTTT.

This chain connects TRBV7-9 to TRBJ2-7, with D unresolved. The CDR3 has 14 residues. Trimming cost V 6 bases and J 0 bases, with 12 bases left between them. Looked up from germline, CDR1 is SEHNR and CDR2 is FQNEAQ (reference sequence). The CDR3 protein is CASSASLGSYEQYF. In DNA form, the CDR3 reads TGTGCCAGCAGTGCCTCACTTGGCTCCTACGAGCAGTACTTC.

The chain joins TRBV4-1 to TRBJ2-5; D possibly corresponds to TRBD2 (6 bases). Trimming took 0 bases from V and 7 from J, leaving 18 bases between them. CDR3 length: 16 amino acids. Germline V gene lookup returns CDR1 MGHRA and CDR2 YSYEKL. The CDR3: CASSQDWAGLSGTQYF. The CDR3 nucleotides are TGCGCCAGCAGCCAAGATTGGGCGGGGTTAAGTGGGACCCAGTACTTC.

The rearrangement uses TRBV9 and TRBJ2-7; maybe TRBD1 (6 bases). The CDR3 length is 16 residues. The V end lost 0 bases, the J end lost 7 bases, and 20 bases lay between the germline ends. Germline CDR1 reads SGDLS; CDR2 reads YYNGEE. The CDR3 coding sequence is TGTGCCAGCAGCGTAGGGGACATATTAGGGGTGGGAGAGCAGTACTTC. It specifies CASSVGDILGVGEQYF.

CDR3 sequence (DNA): TGTGCCAGCAGCGTCCATGGGCTCACCGGGGAGCTGTTTTTT. This encodes CASSVHGLTGELFF. This chain uses TRBV9 with TRBJ2-2; D gene uncertain. V was shortened by 2 bases and J by 4 bases, with 9 bases between the two germline ends. This CDR3 contains 14 residues. Germline-derived CDR1 and CDR2 are SGDLS and YYNGEE.

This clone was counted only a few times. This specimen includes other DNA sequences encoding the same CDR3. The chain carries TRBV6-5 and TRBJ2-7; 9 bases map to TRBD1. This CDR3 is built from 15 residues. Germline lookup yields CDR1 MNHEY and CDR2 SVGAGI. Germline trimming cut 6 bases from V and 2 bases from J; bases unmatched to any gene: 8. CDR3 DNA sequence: TGTGCCAGCAGCCCCGGACAGGGGATAGCCTACGAGCAGTACTTC. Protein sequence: CASSPGQGIAYEQYF.

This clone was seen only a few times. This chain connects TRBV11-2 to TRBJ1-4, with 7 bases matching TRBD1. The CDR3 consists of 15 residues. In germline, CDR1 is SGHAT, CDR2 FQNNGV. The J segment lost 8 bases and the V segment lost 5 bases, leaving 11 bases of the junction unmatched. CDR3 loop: CASSPDRDSTEKLFF. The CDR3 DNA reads TGTGCCAGCAGCCCGGACCGGGACAGTACGGAAAAACTGTTTTTT.

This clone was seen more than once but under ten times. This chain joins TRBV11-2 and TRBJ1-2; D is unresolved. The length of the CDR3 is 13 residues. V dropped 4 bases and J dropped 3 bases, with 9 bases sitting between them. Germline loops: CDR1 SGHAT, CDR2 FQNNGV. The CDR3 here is CASSYGIDYGYTF. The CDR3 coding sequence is TGTGCCAGCAGCTACGGGATCGACTATGGCTACACCTTC.

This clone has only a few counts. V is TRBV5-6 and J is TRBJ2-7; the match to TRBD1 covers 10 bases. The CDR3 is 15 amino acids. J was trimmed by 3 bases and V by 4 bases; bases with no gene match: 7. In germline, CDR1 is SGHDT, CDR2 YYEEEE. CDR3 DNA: TGTGCCAGCAGCACCCGGACAGGGGGGAACTACGAGCAGTACTTC. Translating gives CASSTRTGGNYEQYF.